The clone carrying this TCR beta chain appeared a few times. Its specificity is unknown. Trimming took 4 bases from V and 0 from J, leaving 10 bases between them. This CDR3 contains 15 residues. CDR1 MNHEY and CDR2 SVGAGI come from the germline V gene. The data derive from a study of cytomegalovirus exposure and HLA in healthy donors. PCR was performed using 60 Vbeta and 13 Jbeta primers. Assay used: immunoSEQ multiplex PCR; TCRdb lists only in-frame clones, some missing. Of 170,000 or so clones in the sample, about 78% were seen once. Whole-study results and caveats: Information on immune exposure was restricted to one variable (CMV serostatus). In a later analysis, parvovirus B19, influenza, CMV and Epstein-Barr virus appeared linked to several top co-occurrence clusters.

The sample was PBMCs. V usage is TRBV6-5 and J usage is TRBJ2-1; D ambiguous. The sequence came from a man aged 60-69 years in good health and CMV-seronegative. This chain's CDR3 is CASSWSPSSYNEQFF. The CDR3 DNA sequence: TGTGCCAGCAGTTGGTCCCCGAGCTCCTACAATGAGCAGTTCTTC.